These 11 T cell receptor beta chains were sequenced from one sample in a study of blood T cell repertoires in COVID-19 (dated by TCRdb to about 2020). The receptor library was made with the immunoSEQ multiplex PCR assay. TCRdb's version of the immuneACCESS table is confined to in-frame rearrangements and falls short of the full clone set. An unresolved V gene accounts for under half of the shortfall where checked; the remainder is of unknown origin. Within this sample are around 200,000 clones, with 80% to 90% of them counted one time only. Around 6.5% of the sample rests with the top ten. Sequencing was carried out using peripheral blood. All receptors derive from a man older than 75 with acute or convalescent COVID-19.

This chain links TRBV5-1 with TRBJ1-1; D might be TRBD1 (6 bases). Germline V gives CDR1 SGHRS, CDR2 YFSETQ. The CDR3 spans 15 residues. Trimming cost V 4 bases and J 5 bases, with 18 bases left between them. The CDR3 spells CASSGTGNARTEAFF. The CDR3 nucleotides read TGCGCCAGCAGCGGAACAGGGAACGCGAGGACTGAAGCTTTCTTT.

The chain combines TRBV27 with TRBJ1-6; 9 positions match TRBD1. V was clipped by 6 bases and J by 7 bases; unmatched bases: 4. There are 14 residues in the CDR3. Germline V lookup: CDR1 MNHEY, CDR2 SMNVEV (reference sequence). The CDR3 reads CASRGQGQNSPLHF. The CDR3 DNA reads TGTGCCAGCAGGGGACAGGGTCAGAATTCACCCCTCCACTTT.

The V call is TRBV21-1, the J call TRBJ2-3; TRBD1, the table's D call, lacks a check against the DNA. TRBV21-1 is classified as a pseudogene. The length of the CDR3 is 14 residues. CDR3: CATQGKADPDTQYF. Written as DNA, the CDR3 is TGTGCCACCCAGGGGAAAGCAGACCCAGATACGCAGTATTTT.

The chain joins TRBV18 to TRBJ1-2, with D possibly TRBD1 on 5 matching bases. The germline V and J ends were trimmed by 4 bases and 8 bases, with 17 bases remaining between them. Germline lookup yields CDR1 KGHSH and CDR2 LQKENI. The length of the CDR3 is 14 residues. CDR3 sequence: CASSLPQGGGGYTF. The CDR3 DNA is TGTGCCAGCTCACTCCCCCAGGGAGGTGGGGGCTACACCTTC.

The chain uses TRBV5-1 and TRBJ1-5; weak D call: TRBD1 (5 bases). The ends were cut back, 1 base at V and 7 bases at J, with 9 bases in the middle. Germline V gene data show CDR1 as SGHRS and CDR2 as YFSETQ. The CDR3 sequence is 13 residues long. The CDR3 coding sequence is TGCGCCAGCAGCTTGTCCGGGGGACAGCCCCAGCATTTT. Translated: CASSLSGGQPQHF.

The chain combines TRBV19 with TRBJ1-4; 8 positions match TRBD1. Germline V gene sequence: CDR1 LNHDA, CDR2 SQIVND (reference sequence). Trimming cost V 3 bases and J 6 bases; bases outside gene matches: 6. CDR3 length: 15 amino acids. The CDR3, as DNA: TGTGCCAGTAGTATCATCACAGGGGGTTATGAAAAACTGTTTTTT. Encoded protein: CASSIITGGYEKLFF.

The J gene is TRBJ2-2, the V gene TRBV25-1; 12 nucleotides align to TRBD2. Trimming removed 6 bases from V and 3 bases from J; junction bases left unmatched: 2. The CDR3 is made up of 15 amino acids. Germline assignment: CDR1 MGHDK and CDR2 SYGVNS. CDR3 nucleotide sequence: TGTGCCAGCAGCGGACTAGCGGGGTACACCGGGGAGCTGTTTTTT. Residues: CASSGLAGYTGELFF.

This rearrangement joins TRBV24-1 to TRBJ2-3, with TRBD1 as a possible D gene (6 bases). The CDR3 loop spans 13 amino acids. Per the germline V gene, CDR1 is KGHDR and CDR2 is SFDVKD. Trimming took 6 bases from V and 4 from J, leaving 10 bases between them. The CDR3 reads CATSLGGSDTQYF. Here the CDR3 DNA reads TGTGCCACCAGTCTAGGGGGTTCAGATACGCAGTATTTT.

This chain links TRBV5-8 with TRBJ1-5; no definite D call. The V end lost 2 bases, the J end lost 3 bases, and 9 bases lay between the germline ends. This CDR3 comprises 14 residues. Per the germline V gene, CDR1 is SGHTS and CDR2 is YDEGEE. The CDR3 is CASSLWQFNQPQHF. CDR3 DNA: TGTGCCAGCAGCTTATGGCAATTCAATCAGCCCCAGCATTTT. Supplemented by reference TRBV5-8 and TRBJ1-5, the full variable domain reads EAGVTQSPTHLIKTRGQQATLRCSPISGHTSVYWYQQALGLGLQFLLWYDEGEERNRGNFPPRFSGRQFPNYSSELNVNALELEDSALYLCASSLWQFNQPQHFGDGTRLSIL.

This sequence joins TRBV9 and TRBJ2-7, with 9 bases that match TRBD1. The CDR3 is made up of 14 amino acids. Trimming removed 2 bases from V and 4 bases from J; junction bases left unmatched: 4. Germline assignment: CDR1 SGDLS and CDR2 YYNGEE. CDR3 protein: CASSVSGQGYEQYF. The CDR3 nucleotides are TGTGCCAGCAGCGTCTCGGGACAGGGTTACGAGCAGTACTTC.

This clone has a handful of counts. The V and J genes are TRBV24-1 and TRBJ1-1; perhaps TRBD1 as D (5 bases). Germline V CDR1 and CDR2: KGHDR, SFDVKD. The CDR3 is 17 residues long. V lost 1 base and J 1 base, leaving 15 bases between the germline ends. The CDR3 DNA reads as TGTGCCACCAGTGATTTTGGGCCCCCGGGGGGGAACACTGAAGCTTTCTTT. Translating gives CATSDFGPPGGNTEAFF.